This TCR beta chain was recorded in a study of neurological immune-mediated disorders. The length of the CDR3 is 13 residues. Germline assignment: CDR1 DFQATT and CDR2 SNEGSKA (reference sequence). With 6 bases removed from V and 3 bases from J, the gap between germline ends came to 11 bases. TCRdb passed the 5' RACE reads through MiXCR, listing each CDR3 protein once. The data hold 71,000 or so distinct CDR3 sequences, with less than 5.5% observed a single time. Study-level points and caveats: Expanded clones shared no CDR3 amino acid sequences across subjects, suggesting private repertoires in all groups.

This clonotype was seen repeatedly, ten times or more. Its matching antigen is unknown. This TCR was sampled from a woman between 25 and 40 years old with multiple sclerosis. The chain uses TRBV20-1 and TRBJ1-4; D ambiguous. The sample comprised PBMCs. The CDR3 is CSATGLANEKLFF. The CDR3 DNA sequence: TGCAGTGCCACCGGATTGGCTAATGAAAAACTGTTTTTT.